The source of this TCR beta chain is a study of OX40 agonist ivuxolimab in advanced cancers. Across the study: Partial response was recorded in three patients: one hepatocellular carcinoma and two cutaneous melanoma cases. Whole-study findings and limits: Dosing at 0.1 to 3.0 mg/kg was accompanied by clonal expansion of CD4+ and CD8+ blood T cells by week 6.

The CDR3 covers 15 residues. The germline gives CDR1 SGDLS, CDR2 YYNGEE. J was trimmed by 3 bases and V by 4 bases; bases with no gene match: 6. To note about this clone: What it recognizes is unknown.

TCRdb's copy holds only in-frame clones and misses some; the assay was immunoSEQ multiplex PCR. The table records about 46,000 clones, 70% to 85% of them present only once. The material was CD4+ or CD8+ T cells sorted from blood, obtained in a trial of the OX40 agonist ivuxolimab. This TCR was sampled from an adult with an advanced solid tumor such as melanoma, head and neck, liver or kidney cancer. This sequence joins TRBV9 and TRBJ2-2; 7 bases are shared with TRBD1. CDR3 region: CASSRKGADTGELFF. In DNA, the CDR3 is TGTGCCAGCAGCAGGAAGGGGGCCGACACCGGGGAGCTGTTTTTT.